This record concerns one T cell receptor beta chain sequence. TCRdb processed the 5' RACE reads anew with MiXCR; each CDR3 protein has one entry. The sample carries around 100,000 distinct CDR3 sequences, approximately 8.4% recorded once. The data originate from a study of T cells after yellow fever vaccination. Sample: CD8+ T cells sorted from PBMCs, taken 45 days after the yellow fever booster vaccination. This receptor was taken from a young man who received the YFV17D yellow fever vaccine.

DNA of the CDR3: TGCGCCAGCAGCCCATGGCCAGGAGGACTAGCGGCTAGCACAGATACGCAGTATTTT. Its translation is CASSPWPGGLAASTDTQYF. The genes are TRBV5-1 and TRBJ2-3, with 10 bases identical to TRBD2. The length of the CDR3 is 19 residues. The V gene end was trimmed by 4 bases and the J gene end by 0 bases; junction bases not matched to a gene: 14. CDR1 is SGHRS and CDR2 is YFSETQ in the germline V gene.